This T cell receptor (beta chain) was identified during a study of blood T cell repertoires in COVID-19. Study as a whole: Both acute and convalescent COVID-19 samples were obtained from the United States, Italy and Spain. PBMCs, B-cell-depleted T cells, or T cells were the source of the cDNA or gDNA that made up the material.

Patients in Seattle were enrolled during active infection, then followed longitudinally. The CDR3 has 12 residues. Germline CDR1 SGHDT, CDR2 YYEEEE. The junction had 1 base not matched to a gene; V was cut back by 4 bases and J by 6 bases. The authors' processing: Amplification of reference gene primers was used by the study to estimate nucleated cell counts. Repertoires were generated with immunoSEQ multiplex PCR, while TCRdb's copy carries only in-frame clones and drops some. V, J and clone size are those of that table, while D and trimming were read from the DNA. The table has about 500,000 clones, roughly nine tenths seen once.

Sequencing input: peripheral blood. This TCR derives from a young man with COVID-19, enrolled during active disease. This rearrangement joins TRBV5-6 to TRBJ2-7; 10 bases are a match to TRBD1. The CDR3 DNA reads as TGTGCCAGCAGCCGGGACAGGGGCGAGCAGTACTTC. Amino acid sequence: CASSRDRGEQYF.